This T cell receptor beta chain was documented in a study of post-analysis software for immune sequencing data. Background on the study: Disease courses included relapsing-remitting, secondary progressive and progressive-relapsing multiple sclerosis.

Overall study findings and caveats: Clustering by F measure revealed strong co-clustering among samples prepared together in one batch. Relative to controls, patients with multiple sclerosis showed significantly lower normalized Chao1 diversity. Patients had higher frequencies than controls of roughly five TRBV segments, including TRBV5-6, TRBV5-1 and TRBV20-1.

The table lists this clonotype with a few counts. As yet, its antigen is unknown. This CDR3 comprises 17 residues. With 6 bases clipped from V and 0 bases from J, the junction kept 10 bases outside the gene matches. CDR1 is MNHEY and CDR2 is SVGEGT in the germline V gene. cDNA libraries of TCR beta carried unique molecular identifiers. The yield from about 1 to 10 million T cells was roughly 0.5 million cDNA molecules in total. Each CDR3 protein is one row after TCRdb ran MiXCR on the PCR reads. The sample has 600,000 to 700,000 distinct CDR3 sequences; about 60% are singletons. This sequence originates from a girl aged 2 to 9 with multiple sclerosis. The sequenced sample consisted of blood. The rearrangement uses TRBV6-2 or TRBV6-3 and TRBJ2-3; 9 bases agree with TRBD2. The CDR3 sequence: CASSPPSGVPSTDTQYF. CDR3 bases: TGTGCCAGCAGCCCGCCTAGCGGGGTACCCAGCACAGATACGCAGTATTTT.